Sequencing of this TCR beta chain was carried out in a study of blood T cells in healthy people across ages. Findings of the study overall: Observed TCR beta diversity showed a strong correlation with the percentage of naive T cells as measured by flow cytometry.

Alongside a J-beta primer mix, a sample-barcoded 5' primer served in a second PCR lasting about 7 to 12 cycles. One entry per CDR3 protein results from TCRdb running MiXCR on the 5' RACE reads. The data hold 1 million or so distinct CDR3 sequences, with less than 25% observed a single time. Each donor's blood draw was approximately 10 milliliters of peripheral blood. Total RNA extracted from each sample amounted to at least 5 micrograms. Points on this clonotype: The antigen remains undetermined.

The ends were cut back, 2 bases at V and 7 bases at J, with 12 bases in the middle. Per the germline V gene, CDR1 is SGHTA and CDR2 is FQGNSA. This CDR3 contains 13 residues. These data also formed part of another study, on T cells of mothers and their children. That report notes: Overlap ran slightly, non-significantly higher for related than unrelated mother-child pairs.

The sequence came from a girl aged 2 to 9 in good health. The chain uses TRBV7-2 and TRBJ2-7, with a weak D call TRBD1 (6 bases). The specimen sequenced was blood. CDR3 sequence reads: CASSLQGSGEQYF. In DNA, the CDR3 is TGTGCCAGCAGCTTACAGGGGTCGGGGGAGCAGTACTTC.